This TCR beta chain was sequenced during a study of molecular identifiers for immune sequencing clone quantification. With listed TCR primers and previously described methods, bulk TCR libraries were prepared. TCRdb passed the PCR reads through MiXCR, listing each CDR3 protein once. The sample lists more than 300,000 distinct CDR3 sequences, roughly a fifth occurring once. Libraries of naive CD8 cells were prepared from roughly 18,000 to 920,000 sorted cells using 10%, 30% or 50% RNA. Study results and limitations: The sizes of highly expanded clones could be underestimated when identical TCR molecules share a barcode.

CDR3 length: 12 residues. V was trimmed by 6 bases and J by 4 bases, leaving 9 bases between them. The germline V gene has CDR1 SGHKS and CDR2 YYEKEE (reference sequence). This clonotype showed up just once. As yet, its antigen is unknown. Here the CDR3 omits its conserved ending phenylalanine or tryptophan, so a read error is the likely source. The genes are TRBV5-5 and TRBJ2-3; D not resolved. Sequencing was carried out using naive CD8+ T cells from blood, with Jurkat cell RNA spiked in. Subset indicated: FACS-sorted CD8+CD4-CCR7+CD45RA+ naive T cells. This clonotype was sampled from a human donor in good health. Some libraries in this study had Jurkat cell RNA spiked in. The CDR3 here is CASNPDPDTQYL. CDR3 nucleotides: TGTGCCAGCAACCCCGACCCAGATACGCAGTATCTT.